Listed below are T cell receptor beta chains from one sample, sequenced in a study of T-cell memory formation after mild COVID-19. MiXCR, applied by TCRdb to the 5' RACE reads, yields one record per CDR3 protein. The sample lists 350,000 to 400,000 distinct CDR3 sequences, around 14% occurring once. Material: PBMCs or a T cell subset sorted from them (not recorded which). Receptors originate from a man aged 18 to 35 who had mild COVID-19 (a few samples of this study predate the infection). Cell type and time point are not known. CDR3s include the opening cysteine and the closing phenylalanine or tryptophan. A D gene is named only where the DNA matches it firmly. Rows may omit the clone size; those that give it use once, few, many or a size class.

CDR3nt: TGTGCCAGCAGCTTAGGCGGCGCGAACACCGGGGAGCTGTTTTTT
CDR3aa: CASSLGGANTGELFF
len: 15
abundance: many
v_gene: TRBV11-1
d_gene: NA
j_gene: TRBJ2-2

CDR3nt: TGTGCCAGCAGCGTATCGAGGGGGCGAGAGACCCAGTACTTC
CDR3aa: CASSVSRGRETQYF
len: 14
abundance: NA
v_gene: TRBV9
d_gene: TRBD1
j_gene: TRBJ2-5

CDR3nt: TGTGCCAGCAGTCTACCTGGACAGGGGGCCACTGAAGCTTTCTTT
CDR3aa: CASSLPGQGATEAFF
len: 15
abundance: few
v_gene: TRBV28
d_gene: TRBD1
j_gene: TRBJ1-1

CDR3nt: TGTGCCAGCTGCCAGGGGGGAAACACAGATACGCAGTATTTT
CDR3aa: CASCQGGNTDTQYF
len: 14
abundance: NA
v_gene: TRBV6-6
d_gene: NA
j_gene: TRBJ2-3

CDR3nt: TGTGCCAGCACCTCGGACAGGGAAAACGACCTGTTTTTT
CDR3aa: CASTSDRENDLFF
len: 13
abundance: NA
v_gene: TRBV5-4
d_gene: TRBD1
j_gene: TRBJ1-4

CDR3nt: TGTGCCAGCAGCCAAAGTCTCGCAGATACGCAGTATTTT
CDR3aa: CASSQSLADTQYF
len: 13
abundance: NA
v_gene: TRBV3-1
d_gene: NA
j_gene: TRBJ2-3

CDR3nt: TGTGCCAGCAGTTCCCTTGGTGTTACTGAAGCTTTCTTT
CDR3aa: CASSSLGVTEAFF
len: 13
abundance: many
v_gene: TRBV6-5
d_gene: NA
j_gene: TRBJ1-1

CDR3nt: TGTGCCAGCAGTTTAGAGAGAACTGGTAATTCACCCCTCCACTTT
CDR3aa: CASSLERTGNSPLHF
len: 15
abundance: few
v_gene: TRBV12-3/TRBV12-4
d_gene: NA
j_gene: TRBJ1-6

CDR3nt: TGCAGTGCCCCGGGCTGGAGTGGGCAAGAGACCCAGTACTTC
CDR3aa: CSAPGWSGQETQYF
len: 14
abundance: NA
v_gene: TRBV20-1
d_gene: NA
j_gene: TRBJ2-5

CDR3nt: TGCAGTGCTCGGGGGTGGACAGGTCTTAGCTCCTACGAGCAGTACTTC
CDR3aa: CSARGWTGLSSYEQYF
len: 16
abundance: NA
v_gene: TRBV20-1
d_gene: NA
j_gene: TRBJ2-7